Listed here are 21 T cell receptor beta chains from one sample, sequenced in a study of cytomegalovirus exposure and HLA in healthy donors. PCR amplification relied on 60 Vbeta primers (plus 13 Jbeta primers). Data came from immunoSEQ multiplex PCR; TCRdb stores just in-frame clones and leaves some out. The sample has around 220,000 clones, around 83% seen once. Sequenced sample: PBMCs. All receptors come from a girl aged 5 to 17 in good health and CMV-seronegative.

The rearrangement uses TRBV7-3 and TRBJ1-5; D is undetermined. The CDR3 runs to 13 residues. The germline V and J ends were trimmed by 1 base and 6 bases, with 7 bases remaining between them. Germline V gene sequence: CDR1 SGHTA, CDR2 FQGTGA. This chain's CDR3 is CASSLNPGQPQHF. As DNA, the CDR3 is TGTGCCAGCAGCTTAAATCCCGGTCAGCCCCAGCATTTT.

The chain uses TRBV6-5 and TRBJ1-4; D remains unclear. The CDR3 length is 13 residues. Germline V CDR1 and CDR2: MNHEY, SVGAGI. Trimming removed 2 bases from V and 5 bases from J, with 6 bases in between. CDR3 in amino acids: CASSYLRNEKLFF. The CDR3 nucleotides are TGTGCCAGCAGTTACCTGAGAAATGAAAAACTGTTTTTT.

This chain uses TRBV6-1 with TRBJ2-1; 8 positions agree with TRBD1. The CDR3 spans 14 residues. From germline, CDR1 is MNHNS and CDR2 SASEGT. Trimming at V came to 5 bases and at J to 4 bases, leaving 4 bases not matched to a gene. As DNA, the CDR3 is TGTGCCAGCAGTAAGGACAGGGTATACAATGAGCAGTTCTTC. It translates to CASSKDRVYNEQFF.

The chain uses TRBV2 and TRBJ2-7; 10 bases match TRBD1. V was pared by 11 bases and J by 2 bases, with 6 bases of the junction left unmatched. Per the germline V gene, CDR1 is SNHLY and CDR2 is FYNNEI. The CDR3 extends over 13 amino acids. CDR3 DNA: TGTGCCGACAGACAGGGGGCTACCTACGAGCAGTACTTC. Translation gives CADRQGATYEQYF.

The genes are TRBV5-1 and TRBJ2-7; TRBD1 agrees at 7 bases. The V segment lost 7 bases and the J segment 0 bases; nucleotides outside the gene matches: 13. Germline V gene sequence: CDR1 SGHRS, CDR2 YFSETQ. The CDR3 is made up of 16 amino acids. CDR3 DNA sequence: TGCGCCAGCTCAACCGCGGACAGGAGCAGCTCCTACGAGCAGTACTTC. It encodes CASSTADRSSSYEQYF.

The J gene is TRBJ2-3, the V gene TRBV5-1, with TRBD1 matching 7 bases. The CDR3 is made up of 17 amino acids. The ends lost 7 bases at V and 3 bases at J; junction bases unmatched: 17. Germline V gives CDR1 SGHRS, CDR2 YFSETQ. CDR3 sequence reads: CASGPGTLQGFTDTQYF. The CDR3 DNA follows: TGCGCCAGCGGACCCGGCACCTTACAGGGGTTTACAGATACGCAGTATTTT.

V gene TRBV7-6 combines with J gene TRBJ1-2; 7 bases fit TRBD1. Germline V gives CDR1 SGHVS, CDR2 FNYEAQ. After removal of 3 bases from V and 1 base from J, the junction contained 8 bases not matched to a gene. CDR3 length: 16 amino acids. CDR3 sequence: CASSFQTGLLNYGYTF. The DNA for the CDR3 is TGTGCCAGCAGCTTCCAGACAGGGTTGCTTAACTATGGCTACACCTTC.

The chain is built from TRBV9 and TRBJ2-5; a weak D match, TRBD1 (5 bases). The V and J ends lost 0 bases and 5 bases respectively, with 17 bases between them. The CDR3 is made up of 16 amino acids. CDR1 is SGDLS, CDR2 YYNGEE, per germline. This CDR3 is CASSVGSRALGETQYF. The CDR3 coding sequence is TGTGCCAGCAGCGTAGGATCCAGGGCCCTTGGGGAGACCCAGTACTTC.

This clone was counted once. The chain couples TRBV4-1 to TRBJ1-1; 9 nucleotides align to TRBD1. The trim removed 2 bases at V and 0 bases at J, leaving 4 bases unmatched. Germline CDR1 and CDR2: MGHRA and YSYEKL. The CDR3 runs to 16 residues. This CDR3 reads CASSQRQGDVNTEAFF. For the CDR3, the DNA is TGCGCCAGCAGCCAAAGACAGGGGGATGTGAACACTGAAGCTTTCTTT.

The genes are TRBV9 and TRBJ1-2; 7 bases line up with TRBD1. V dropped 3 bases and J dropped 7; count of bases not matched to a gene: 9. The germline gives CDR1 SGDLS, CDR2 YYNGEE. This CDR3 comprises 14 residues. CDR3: CASSARNTGVGYTF. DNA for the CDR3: TGTGCCAGCAGCGCGAGAAATACAGGGGTTGGCTACACCTTC.

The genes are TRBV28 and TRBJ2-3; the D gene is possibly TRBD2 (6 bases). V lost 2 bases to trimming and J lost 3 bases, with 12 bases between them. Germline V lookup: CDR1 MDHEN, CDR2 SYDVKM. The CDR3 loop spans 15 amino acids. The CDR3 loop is CASSLPGRLTDTQYF. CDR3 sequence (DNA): TGTGCCAGCAGTTTACCTGGGAGGTTAACAGATACGCAGTATTTT.

The CDR3 reads CASSGRDSDPEQFF. The DNA of the CDR3 is TGTGCCAGCAGCGGCCGGGACTCTGATCCAGAACAGTTCTTC. This chain connects TRBV7-2 to TRBJ2-1; perhaps TRBD2 as D (6 bases). The germline V gene encodes CDR1 SGHTA and CDR2 FQGNSA. V lost 5 bases and J 13 bases, leaving 21 bases between the germline ends. CDR3 length: 14 residues.

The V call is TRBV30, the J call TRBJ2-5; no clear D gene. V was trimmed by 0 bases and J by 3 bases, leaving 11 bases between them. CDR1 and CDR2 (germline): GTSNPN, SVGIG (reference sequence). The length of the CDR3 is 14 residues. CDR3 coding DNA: TGTGCCTGGAGTGTACTTATTAGCAAAGAGACCCAGTACTTC. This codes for CAWSVLISKETQYF.

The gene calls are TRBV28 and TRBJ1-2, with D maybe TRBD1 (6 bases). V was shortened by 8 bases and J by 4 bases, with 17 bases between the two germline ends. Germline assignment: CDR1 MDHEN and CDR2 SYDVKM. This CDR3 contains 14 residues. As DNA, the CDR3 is TGTGCCAGCTTCAACAGGGCCGAGGGCTATGGCTACACCTTC. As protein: CASFNRAEGYGYTF.

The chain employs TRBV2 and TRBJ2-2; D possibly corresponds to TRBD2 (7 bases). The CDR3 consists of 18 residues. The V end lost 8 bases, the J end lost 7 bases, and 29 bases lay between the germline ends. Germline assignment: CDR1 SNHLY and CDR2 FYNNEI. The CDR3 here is CASSQGPPFPRGNGELFF. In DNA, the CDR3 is TGTGCCAGCTCACAGGGTCCCCCATTCCCGCGGGGGAACGGGGAGCTGTTTTTT.

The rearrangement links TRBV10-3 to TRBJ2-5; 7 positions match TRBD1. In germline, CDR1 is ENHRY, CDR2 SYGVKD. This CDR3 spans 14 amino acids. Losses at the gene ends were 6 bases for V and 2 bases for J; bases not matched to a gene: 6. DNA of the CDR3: TGTGCCATCAGCCTAACAGGGGCACAAGAGACCCAGTACTTC. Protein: CAISLTGAQETQYF.

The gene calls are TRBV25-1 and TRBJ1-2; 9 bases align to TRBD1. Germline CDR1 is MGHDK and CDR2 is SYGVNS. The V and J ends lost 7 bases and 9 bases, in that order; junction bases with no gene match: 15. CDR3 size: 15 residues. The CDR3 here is CASTPFSGQGVRYTF. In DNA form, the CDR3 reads TGTGCCAGCACCCCATTTTCGGGACAGGGTGTACGCTACACCTTC.

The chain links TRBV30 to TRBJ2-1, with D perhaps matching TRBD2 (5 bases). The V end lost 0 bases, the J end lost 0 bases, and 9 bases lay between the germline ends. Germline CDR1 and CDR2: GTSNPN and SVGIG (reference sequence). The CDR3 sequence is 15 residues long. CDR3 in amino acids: CAWSVEASSYNEQFF. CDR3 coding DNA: TGTGCCTGGAGTGTGGAGGCGAGCTCCTACAATGAGCAGTTCTTC.

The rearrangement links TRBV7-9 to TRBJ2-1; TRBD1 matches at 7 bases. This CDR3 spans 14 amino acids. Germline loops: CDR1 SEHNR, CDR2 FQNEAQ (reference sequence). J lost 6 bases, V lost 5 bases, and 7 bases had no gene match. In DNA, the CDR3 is TGTGCCAGCAGCGACAGGGCCCGTCTCAATGAGCAGTTCTTC. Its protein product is CASSDRARLNEQFF.

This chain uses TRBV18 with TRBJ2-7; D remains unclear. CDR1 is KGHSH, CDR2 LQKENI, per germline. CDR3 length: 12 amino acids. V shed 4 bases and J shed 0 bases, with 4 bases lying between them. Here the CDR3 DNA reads TGTGCCAGCTCACTAATCTCCTACGAGCAGTACTTC. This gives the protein CASSLISYEQYF. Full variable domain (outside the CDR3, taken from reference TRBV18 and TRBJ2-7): NAGVMQNPRHLVRRRGQEARLRCSPMKGHSHVYWYRQLPEEGLKFMVYLQKENIIDESGMPKERFSAEFPKEGPSILRIQQVVRGDSAAYFCASSLISYEQYFGPGTRLTVT.

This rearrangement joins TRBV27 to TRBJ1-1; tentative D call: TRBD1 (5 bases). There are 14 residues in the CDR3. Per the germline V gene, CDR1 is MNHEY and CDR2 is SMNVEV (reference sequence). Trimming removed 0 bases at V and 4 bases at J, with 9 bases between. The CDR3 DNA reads TGTGCCAGCAGTTTATCAGGGGTGCTCACTGAAGCTTTCTTT. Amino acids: CASSLSGVLTEAFF.